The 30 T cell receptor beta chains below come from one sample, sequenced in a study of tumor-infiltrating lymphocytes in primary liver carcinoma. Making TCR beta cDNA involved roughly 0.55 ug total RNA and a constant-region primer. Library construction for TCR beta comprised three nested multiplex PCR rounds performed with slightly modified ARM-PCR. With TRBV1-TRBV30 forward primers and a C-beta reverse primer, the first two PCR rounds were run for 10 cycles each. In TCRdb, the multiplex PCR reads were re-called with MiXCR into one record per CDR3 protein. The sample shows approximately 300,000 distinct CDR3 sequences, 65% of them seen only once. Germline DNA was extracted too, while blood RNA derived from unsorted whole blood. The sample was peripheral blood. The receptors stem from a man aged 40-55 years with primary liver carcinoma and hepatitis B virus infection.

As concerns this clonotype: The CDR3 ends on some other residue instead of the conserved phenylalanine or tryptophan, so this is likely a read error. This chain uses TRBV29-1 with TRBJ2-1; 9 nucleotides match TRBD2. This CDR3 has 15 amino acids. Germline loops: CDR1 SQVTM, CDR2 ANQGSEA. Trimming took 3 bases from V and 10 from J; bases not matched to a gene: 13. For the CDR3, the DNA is TGCAGCGTTGAGGAAGTCGGCGGGAGGGCCTTCGAGCAGTTCCTC. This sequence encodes CSVEEVGGRAFEQFL.

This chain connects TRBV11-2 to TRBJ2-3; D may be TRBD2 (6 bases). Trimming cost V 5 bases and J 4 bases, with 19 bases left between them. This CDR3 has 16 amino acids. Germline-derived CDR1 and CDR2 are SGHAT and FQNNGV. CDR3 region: CASSLSRAPGADTQYF. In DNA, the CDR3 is TGTGCCAGCAGCCTTTCCCGGGCCCCGGGGGCAGATACGCAGTATTTT.

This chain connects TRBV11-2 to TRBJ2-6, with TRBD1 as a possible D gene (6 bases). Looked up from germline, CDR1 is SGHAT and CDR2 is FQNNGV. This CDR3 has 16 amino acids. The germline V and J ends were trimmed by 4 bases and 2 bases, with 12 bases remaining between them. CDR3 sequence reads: CASSSGTRPGANVLTF. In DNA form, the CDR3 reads TGTGCCAGCAGCTCGGGGACAAGGCCTGGGGCCAACGTCCTGACTTTC. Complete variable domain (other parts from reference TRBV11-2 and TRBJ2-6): EAGVAQSPRYKIIEKRQSVAFWCNPISGHATLYWYQQILGQGPKLLIQFQNNGVVDDSQLPKDRFSAERLKGVDSTLKIQPAKLEDSAVYLCASSSGTRPGANVLTFGAGSRLTVL.

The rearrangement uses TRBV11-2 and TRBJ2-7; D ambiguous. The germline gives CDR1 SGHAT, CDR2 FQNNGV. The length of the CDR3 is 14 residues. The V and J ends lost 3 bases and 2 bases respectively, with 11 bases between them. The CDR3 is CASSFLIGPYEQYF. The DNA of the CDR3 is TGTGCCAGCAGCTTTCTGATCGGCCCCTACGAGCAGTACTTC.

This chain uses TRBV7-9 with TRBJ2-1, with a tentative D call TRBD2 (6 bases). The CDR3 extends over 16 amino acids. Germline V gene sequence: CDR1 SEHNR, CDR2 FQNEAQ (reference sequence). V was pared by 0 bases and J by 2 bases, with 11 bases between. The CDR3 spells CASSLASRGAYNEQFF. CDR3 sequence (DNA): TGTGCCAGCAGCTTAGCCTCGCGCGGGGCCTACAATGAGCAGTTCTTC.

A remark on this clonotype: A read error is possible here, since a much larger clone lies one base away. In nucleotides, the CDR3 is TGTGCCAGCAGTCCGCAAGGACAGATGGGCAGTCAGCCCCAGCATTTT. Amino acid sequence: CASSPQGQMGSQPQHF. V is TRBV6-2 or TRBV6-3 and J is TRBJ1-5; TRBD1 might be the D (6 bases). The V gene's germline CDR1 is MNHEY and CDR2 SVGEGT. The CDR3 totals 16 residues. Trimming removed 5 bases at V and 6 bases at J, with 20 bases between.

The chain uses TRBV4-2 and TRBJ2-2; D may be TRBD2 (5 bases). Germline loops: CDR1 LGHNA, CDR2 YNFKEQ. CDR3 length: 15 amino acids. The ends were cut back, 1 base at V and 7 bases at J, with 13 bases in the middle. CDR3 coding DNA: TGTGCCAGCAGCCAAGGTAGGACTGGAGGCGGGGAGCTGTTTTTT. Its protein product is CASSQGRTGGGELFF.

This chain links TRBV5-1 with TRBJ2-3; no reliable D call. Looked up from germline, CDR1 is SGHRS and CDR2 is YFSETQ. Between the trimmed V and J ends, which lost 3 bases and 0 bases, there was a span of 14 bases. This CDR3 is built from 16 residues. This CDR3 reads CASSSRGDRSTDTQYF. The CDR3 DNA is TGCGCCAGCAGCTCCAGAGGCGATCGCAGCACAGATACGCAGTATTTT.

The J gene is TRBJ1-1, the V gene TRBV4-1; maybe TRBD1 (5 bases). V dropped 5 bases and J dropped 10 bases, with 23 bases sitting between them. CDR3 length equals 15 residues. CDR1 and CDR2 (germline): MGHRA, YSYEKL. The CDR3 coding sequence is TGCGCCAGCAGCTGGGAGGGCAGGGCGACGCAGAGAGCTTTCTTT. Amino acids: CASSWEGRATQRAFF.

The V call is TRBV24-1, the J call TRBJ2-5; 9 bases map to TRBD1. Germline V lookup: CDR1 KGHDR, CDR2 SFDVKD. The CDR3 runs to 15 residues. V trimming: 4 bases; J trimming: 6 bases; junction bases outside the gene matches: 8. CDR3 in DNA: TGTGCCACCAGTGACACACAGGGGGCGGGTCAGACCCAGTACTTC. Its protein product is CATSDTQGAGQTQYF.

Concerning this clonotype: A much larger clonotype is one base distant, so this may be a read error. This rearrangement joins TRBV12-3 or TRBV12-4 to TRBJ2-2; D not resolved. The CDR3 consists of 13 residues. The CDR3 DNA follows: TGTGCCAGCACCGGCGCGAACGCCGGGGAGCTGTTTTTT. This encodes CASTGANAGELFF.

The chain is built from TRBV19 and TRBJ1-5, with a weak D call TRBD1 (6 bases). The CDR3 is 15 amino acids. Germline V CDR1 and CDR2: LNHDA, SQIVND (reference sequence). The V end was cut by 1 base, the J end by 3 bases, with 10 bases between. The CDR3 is CASSIVWGANQPQHF. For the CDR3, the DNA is TGTGCCAGTAGTATAGTCTGGGGGGCCAATCAGCCCCAGCATTTT.

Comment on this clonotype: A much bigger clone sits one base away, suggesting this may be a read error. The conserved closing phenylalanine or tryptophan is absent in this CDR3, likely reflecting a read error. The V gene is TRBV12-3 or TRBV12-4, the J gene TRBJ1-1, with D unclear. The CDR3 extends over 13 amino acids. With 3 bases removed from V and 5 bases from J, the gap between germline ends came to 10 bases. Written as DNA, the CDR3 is TGTGCCAGCAGTTTCTCTGGGCAGACTGAAGCTTTCTCT. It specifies CASSFSGQTEAFS.

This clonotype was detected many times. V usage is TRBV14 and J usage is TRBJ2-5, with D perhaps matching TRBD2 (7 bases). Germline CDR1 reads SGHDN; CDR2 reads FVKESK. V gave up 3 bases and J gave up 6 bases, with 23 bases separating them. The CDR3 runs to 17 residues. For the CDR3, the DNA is TGTGCCAGCAGCCACCGGGGGGCATCGGGGAGATCGAAGACCCAGTACTTC. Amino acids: CASSHRGASGRSKTQYF.

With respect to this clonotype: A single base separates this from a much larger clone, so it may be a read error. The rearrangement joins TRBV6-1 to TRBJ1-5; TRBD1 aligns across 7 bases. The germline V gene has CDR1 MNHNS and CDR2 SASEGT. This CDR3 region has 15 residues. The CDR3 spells CTSRPRGWMEQPQHF. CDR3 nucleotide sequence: TGTACCAGCAGACCCAGGGGGTGGATGGAACAGCCCCAGCATTTT.

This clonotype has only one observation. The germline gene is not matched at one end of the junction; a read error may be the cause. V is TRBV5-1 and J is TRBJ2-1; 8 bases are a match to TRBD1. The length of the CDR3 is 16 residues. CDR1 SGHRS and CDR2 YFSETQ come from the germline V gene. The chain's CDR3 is CASSSLGTGAYNEQLF. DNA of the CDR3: TGCGCCAGCAGCTCCTTAGGGACAGGCGCCTACAATGAGCAGCTCTTC.

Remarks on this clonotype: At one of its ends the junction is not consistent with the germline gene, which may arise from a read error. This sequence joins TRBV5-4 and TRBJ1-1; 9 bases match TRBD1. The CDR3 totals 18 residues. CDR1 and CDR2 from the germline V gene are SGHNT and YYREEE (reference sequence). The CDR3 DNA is TGTGCCAGCGGCTTGGGAGGGCTAACAGGGGGCGCTTACACTGAAGCTTTCTTT. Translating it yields CASGLGGLTGGAYTEAFF.

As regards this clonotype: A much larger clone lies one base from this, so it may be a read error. CDR3 region: CASSSIGTRFNEQFF. The DNA for the CDR3 is TGTGCCAGCAGTTCGATCGGGACTAGATTCAATGAGCAGTTCTTC. This rearrangement joins TRBV5-4 to TRBJ2-1, with TRBD2 matching over 8 bases. Germline CDR1 and CDR2: SGHNT and YYREEE (reference sequence). V was pared by 5 bases and J by 6 bases, with 10 bases of the junction left unmatched. This CDR3 has 15 amino acids.

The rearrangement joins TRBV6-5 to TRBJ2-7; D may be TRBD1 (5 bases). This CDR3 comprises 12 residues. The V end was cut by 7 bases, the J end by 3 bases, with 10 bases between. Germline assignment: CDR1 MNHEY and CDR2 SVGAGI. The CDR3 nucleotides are TGTGCCAGCAAGTCGACAGTCTACGAGCAGTACTTC. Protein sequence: CASKSTVYEQYF.

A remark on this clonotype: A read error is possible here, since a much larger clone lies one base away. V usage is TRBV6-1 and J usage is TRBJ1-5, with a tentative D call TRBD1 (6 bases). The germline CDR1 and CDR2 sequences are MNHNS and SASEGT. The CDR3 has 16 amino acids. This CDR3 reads CVSSEGLRGINQPQHF. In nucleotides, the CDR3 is TGTGTCAGCAGTGAAGGTCTGAGGGGGATCAATCAGCCCCAGCATTTT.

As DNA, the CDR3 is TGCAGCGCTGACTGCGACAATGAGCAGTTCTTC. Translating gives CSADCDNEQFF. V usage is TRBV29-1 and J usage is TRBJ2-1; D gene ambiguous. Per the germline V gene, CDR1 is SQVTM and CDR2 is ANQGSEA. Trimming pared 7 bases from V and 5 bases from J, leaving 9 bases between. CDR3 length: 11 residues.

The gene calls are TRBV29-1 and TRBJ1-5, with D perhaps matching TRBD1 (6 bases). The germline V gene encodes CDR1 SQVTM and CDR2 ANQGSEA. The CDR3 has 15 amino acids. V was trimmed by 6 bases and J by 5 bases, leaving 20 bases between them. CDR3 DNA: TGCAGCGTCGGGGGGGCGGGGGCTGGCTATCAGCCCCAGCATTTT. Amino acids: CSVGGAGAGYQPQHF.

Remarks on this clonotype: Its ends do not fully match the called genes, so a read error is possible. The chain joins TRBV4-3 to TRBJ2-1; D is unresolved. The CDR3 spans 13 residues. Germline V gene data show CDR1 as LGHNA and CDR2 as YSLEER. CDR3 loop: CVSSQSASNEQFF. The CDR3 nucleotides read TGCGTCAGCAGCCAATCAGCATCTAATGAGCAGTTCTTC.

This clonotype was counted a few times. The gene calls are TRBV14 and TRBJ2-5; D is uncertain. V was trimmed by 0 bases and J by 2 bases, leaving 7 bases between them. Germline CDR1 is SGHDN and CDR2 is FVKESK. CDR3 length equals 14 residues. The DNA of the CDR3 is TGTGCCAGCAGCCAAGATCTGGGGCAAGAGACCCAGTACTTC. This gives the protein CASSQDLGQETQYF.

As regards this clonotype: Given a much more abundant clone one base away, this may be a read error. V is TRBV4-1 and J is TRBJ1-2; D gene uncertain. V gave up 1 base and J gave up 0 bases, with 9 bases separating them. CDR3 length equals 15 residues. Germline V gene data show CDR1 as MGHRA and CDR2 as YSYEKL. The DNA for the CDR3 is TGCGCCAGCAGCCAAGGTGTAGGGCCTAACTATGGCTACACCTTC. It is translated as CASSQGVGPNYGYTF.

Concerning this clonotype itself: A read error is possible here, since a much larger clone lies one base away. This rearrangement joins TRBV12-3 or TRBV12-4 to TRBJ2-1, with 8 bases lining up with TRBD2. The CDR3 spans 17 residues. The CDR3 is CASRRVTGGLLENEQLF. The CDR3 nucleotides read TGTGCCAGCAGGAGGGTGACGGGAGGGCTTTTAGAGAATGAGCAGTTATTC.

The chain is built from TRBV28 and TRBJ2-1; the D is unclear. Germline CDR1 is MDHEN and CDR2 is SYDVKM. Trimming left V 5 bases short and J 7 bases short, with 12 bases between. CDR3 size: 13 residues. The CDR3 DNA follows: TGTGCCAGCAGTACCCCTGGAAGGAATGAGCAGTTCTTC. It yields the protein CASSTPGRNEQFF.

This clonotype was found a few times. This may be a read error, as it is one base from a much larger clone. In DNA form, the CDR3 reads TGTGCCAGCATCAGGTACAGAGATTACTCCTACGAGCAGTACTTC. The encoded protein is CASIRYRDYSYEQYF. This chain connects TRBV6-6 to TRBJ2-7; D is ambiguous. Trimming pared 7 bases from V and 0 bases from J, leaving 16 bases between. This CDR3 has 15 residues. Germline V gives CDR1 MNHNY, CDR2 SVGAGI (reference sequence).

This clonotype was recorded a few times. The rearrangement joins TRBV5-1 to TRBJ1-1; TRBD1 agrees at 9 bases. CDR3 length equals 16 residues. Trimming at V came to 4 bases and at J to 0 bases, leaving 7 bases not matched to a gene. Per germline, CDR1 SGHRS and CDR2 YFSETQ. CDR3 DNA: TGCGCCAGCAGCGCGGGGACAGGGTACATGAACACTGAAGCTTTCTTT. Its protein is CASSAGTGYMNTEAFF.

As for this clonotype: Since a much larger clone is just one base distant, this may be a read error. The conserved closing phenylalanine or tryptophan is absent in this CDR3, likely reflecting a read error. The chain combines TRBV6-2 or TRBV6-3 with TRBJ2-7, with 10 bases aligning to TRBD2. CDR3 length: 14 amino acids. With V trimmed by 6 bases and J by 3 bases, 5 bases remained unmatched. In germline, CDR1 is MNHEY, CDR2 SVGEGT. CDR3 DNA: TGTGCCAGCAGGCTAGCGGGAGAATACTACGAGCAGTACTCC. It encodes CASRLAGEYYEQYS.